This TCR beta chain was obtained from a study of metastatic and nonmetastatic thyroid tumors. TCRdb re-clonotyped the PCR reads via MiXCR. The repertoire holds around 2,200 clones, with around 39% as singletons. Ahead of thyroid surgery, no patient had received treatment of any kind. V shed 2 bases and J shed 5 bases, with 13 bases lying between them. The CDR3 totals 15 residues. Germline CDR1 is MDHEN and CDR2 is SYDVKM. This clone was seen more than once but under ten times. The sequenced sample was adjacent normal tissue. The sequence was obtained from a female donor with papillary thyroid cancer or a benign thyroid nodule (not recorded which). Some clones in this sample may be carry-over from other donors' samples. This chain links TRBV28 with TRBJ1-3; no clear D gene. CDR3 coding DNA: TGTGCCAGCAGTTTAGGGCGGGCTATGAGAAACACCATATATTTT. Translation: CASSLGRAMRNTIYF.